This TCR beta chain came from a study of OX40 agonist ivuxolimab in advanced cancers. Broader study findings: On average, CD8+ T cells showed a greater number of expanded clones than CD4+.

Exclusion of a patient followed from autoimmune disease history or systemic immunosuppression. The CDR3 is made up of 16 amino acids. V was shortened by 4 bases and J by 0 bases, with 14 bases between the two germline ends. In germline, CDR1 is MNHEY, CDR2 SVGAGI. To note about this clone: What it binds is unknown.

Libraries were prepared by immunoSEQ multiplex PCR; TCRdb keeps only in-frame clonotypes and omits some of them. Among roughly 57,000 clones listed, approximately 75% were seen once. This clonotype was sampled from an adult with an advanced solid tumor such as melanoma, head and neck, liver or kidney cancer. The rearrangement uses TRBV6-5 and TRBJ2-3; tentatively, D is TRBD1 or TRBD2 (6 bases each). This sample comprised CD4+ or CD8+ T cells sorted from blood, obtained in a trial of the OX40 agonist ivuxolimab. In nucleotides, the CDR3 is TGTGCCAGCAGTTCCCCGCCGGGGGCCAGCACAGATACGCAGTATTTT. Protein: CASSSPPGASTDTQYF.